One sample yielded the 11 T cell receptor beta chains listed below, sequenced in a study of T-cell memory formation after mild COVID-19. Via MiXCR, TCRdb re-called the 5' RACE reads, giving one row per CDR3 protein. The sample comprises 150,000 or so distinct CDR3 sequences, 14% of which are singletons, and 13% to 15% rests with the top ten. Sequencing was carried out using PBMCs or a T cell subset sorted from them (not recorded which). Receptor source: an adult woman who had mild COVID-19 (a few samples of this study predate the infection). Cell type and time point are not known.

The chain links TRBV11-1 to TRBJ2-1; D might be TRBD2 (5 bases). V was cut by 0 bases and J by 6 bases, with 9 bases left in between. The CDR3 is 14 amino acids. Germline V gene data show CDR1 as SGHAT and CDR2 as FQDESV (reference sequence). The CDR3 DNA sequence: TGTGCCAGCAGCTTAGCGGGCCTAGCCAATGAGCAGTTCTTC. Its protein product is CASSLAGLANEQFF.

J is TRBJ2-1 and V is TRBV7-8; TRBD2 matches 11 bases. Germline CDR1 SGHVS, CDR2 FQNEAQ. This CDR3 spans 15 amino acids. V lost 5 bases, J lost 2 bases, and 2 bases stayed unmatched. This CDR3 is CASSMTSGTYNEQFF. The CDR3 DNA reads as TGTGCCAGCAGCATGACTAGCGGGACCTACAATGAGCAGTTCTTC.

The rearrangement joins TRBV2 to TRBJ1-2; D perhaps matches TRBD1 (5 bases). The length of the CDR3 is 15 residues. Trimming cost V 6 bases and J 1 base, with 15 bases left between them. Germline V gene lookup returns CDR1 SNHLY and CDR2 FYNNEI. The CDR3 bases are TGTGCCAGCAGACAGGCCTCGGCTCTTAACTATGGCTACACCTTC. Residues: CASRQASALNYGYTF.

There are a few counts of this clonotype. The chain has TRBV14 and TRBJ1-1, with D unclear. Germline loops: CDR1 SGHDN, CDR2 FVKESK. The CDR3 extends over 13 amino acids. V was trimmed by 4 bases and J by 4 bases, leaving 10 bases between them. The CDR3 here is CASSPYLGTEAFF. CDR3 in DNA: TGTGCCAGCAGCCCTTACCTGGGCACTGAAGCTTTCTTT.

The V and J genes are TRBV6-5 and TRBJ2-5; 10 positions agree with TRBD2. Germline V gene lookup returns CDR1 MNHEY and CDR2 SVGAGI. This CDR3 region has 17 residues. With V trimmed by 6 bases and J by 3 bases, 13 bases remained unmatched. The CDR3 sequence: CASRAWGSGTSEETQYF. In nucleotides, the CDR3 is TGTGCCAGCAGGGCCTGGGGCTCCGGGACTAGCGAAGAGACCCAGTACTTC.

V gene TRBV10-3 combines with J gene TRBJ2-7; D is perhaps TRBD1 (6 bases). This CDR3 contains 12 residues. Germline V gene lookup returns CDR1 ENHRY and CDR2 SYGVKD. The V end lost 7 bases, the J end lost 4 bases, and 11 bases lay between the germline ends. CDR3 sequence reads: CAINRVRYEQYF. The DNA for the CDR3 is TGTGCCATCAACAGGGTGAGGTACGAGCAGTACTTC.

Only a few counts were recorded for this clonotype. The chain has TRBV24-1 and TRBJ2-2; 8 nucleotides match TRBD1. The germline V gene has CDR1 KGHDR and CDR2 SFDVKD. CDR3 length: 14 residues. V was clipped by 7 bases and J by 6 bases; unmatched bases: 6. In DNA, the CDR3 is TGTGCCACCAGCCGGACAGGGTTTGCCGGGGAGCTGTTTTTT. Translation: CATSRTGFAGELFF.

This clonotype was observed a few times. The rearrangement joins TRBV5-4 to TRBJ2-1; 8 bases fit TRBD2. Trimming cost V 0 bases and J 8 bases; bases outside gene matches: 7. The germline V gene encodes CDR1 SGHNT and CDR2 YYREEE (reference sequence). This CDR3 has 15 residues. The CDR3 here is CASSLVGGGRDEQFF. CDR3 bases: TGTGCCAGCAGCTTGGTTGGCGGGGGGAGGGATGAGCAGTTCTTC.

The chain combines TRBV5-4 with TRBJ2-7, with 13 bases that match TRBD2. The CDR3 spans 16 residues. J lost 0 bases, V lost 1 base, and 1 base had no gene match. Germline V gene lookup returns CDR1 SGHNT and CDR2 YYREEE (reference sequence). The CDR3 region has the DNA TGTGCCAGCAGCTTGCGGACTAGCGGGAGCTCCTACGAGCAGTACTTC. Amino acids: CASSLRTSGSSYEQYF.

J is TRBJ2-1 and V is TRBV5-1; D is uncertain. V was pared by 0 bases and J by 3 bases, with 10 bases between. The CDR3 covers 15 residues. The V gene's germline CDR1 is SGHRS and CDR2 YFSETQ. The CDR3, as DNA: TGCGCCAGCAGCTTGGGGCTAGTTGGCTACAATGAGCAGTTCTTC. Protein product: CASSLGLVGYNEQFF.

This clonotype was recorded only once. This sequence joins TRBV5-1 and TRBJ2-7; D gene ambiguous. The ends were cut back, 0 bases at V and 6 bases at J, with 10 bases in the middle. The CDR3 sequence is 13 residues long. Germline V lookup: CDR1 SGHRS, CDR2 YFSETQ. The CDR3 here is CASSLAGWSEQYF. In DNA form, the CDR3 reads TGCGCCAGCAGCTTGGCGGGTTGGAGCGAGCAGTACTTC.